Listed below are T cell receptor beta chains from one sample, sequenced in a study of OX40 agonist ivuxolimab in advanced cancers. Clones were sequenced by immunoSEQ multiplex PCR, and TCRdb holds only the in-frame ones, with some missing. The sample includes about 34,000 clones, roughly 80% of them seen just once. Sequenced material: CD4+ or CD8+ T cells sorted from blood, taken in a trial of the OX40 agonist ivuxolimab. Receptors were obtained from an adult with an advanced solid tumor such as melanoma, head and neck, liver or kidney cancer. CDR3s include the opening cysteine and the closing phenylalanine or tryptophan. D genes are given only for firm matches. Size is stated for part of the rows, as once, few or many counts, or as a class when the clone is expanded.

>TRBJ2-1|TRBV5-6|.|.
CASSLVALTMSYNEQFF
TGTGCCAGCAGCTTGGTTGCCTTGACTATGTCCTACAATGAGCAGTTCTTC
>TRBJ2-5|TRBV7-3|.|.
CASSLGGTEHETQYF
TGTGCCAGCAGCTTAGGGGGCACGGAGCACGAGACCCAGTACTTC
>TRBJ1-2|TRBV30|.|TRBD1
CAWSLLLSRTGRGYTF
TGTGCCTGGAGTCTCCTTTTATCCCGGACAGGGAGAGGCTACACCTTC
>TRBJ1-2|TRBV2|.|.
CASSEKGYTF
TGTGCCAGCAGTGAAAAAGGCTACACCTTC
>TRBJ2-7|TRBV30|.|.
CAWAETGTLSYEQYF
TGTGCCTGGGCAGAGACCGGGACACTCTCCTACGAGCAGTACTTC
>TRBJ2-5|TRBV19|.|.
CASSMGGLAQETQYF
TGTGCCAGTAGTATGGGGGGGCTGGCGCAAGAGACCCAGTACTTC
>TRBJ2-1|TRBV11-2|.|.
CASSLARRGEQFF
TGTGCCAGCAGCTTAGCCCGGAGGGGAGAGCAGTTCTTC
>TRBJ1-3|TRBV18|.|TRBD1
CASGPTGRAGNTIYF
TGTGCCAGCGGTCCGACAGGGAGGGCAGGAAACACCATATATTTT
>TRBJ1-5|TRBV2|.|TRBD1
CASSVGTGGQPQHF
TGTGCCAGCAGTGTTGGGACAGGGGGACAGCCCCAGCATTTT
>TRBJ2-7|TRBV6-5|.|.
CAARKGGISYEQYF
TGTGCCGCACGGAAAGGGGGGATTTCCTACGAGCAGTACTTC
>TRBJ1-2|TRBV6-1|once|TRBD1
CASSESPQGGYGYTF
TGTGCCAGCAGTGAATCCCCGCAGGGGGGCTATGGCTACACCTTC
>TRBJ1-1|TRBV7-9|.|.
CASSLKGGDTEAFF
TGTGCCAGCAGCTTAAAGGGTGGTGACACTGAAGCTTTCTTT
>TRBJ1-5|TRBV6-5|few|.
CASSYSGRSNQPQHF
TGTGCCAGCAGTTACTCGGGCAGAAGTAATCAGCCCCAGCATTTT
>TRBJ2-5|TRBV30|.|TRBD1
CAWSVFQGVKTQYF
TGTGCCTGGAGTGTATTCCAGGGGGTAAAGACCCAGTACTTC
>TRBJ2-2|TRBV4-1|.|.
CASSPPRGDSNTGELFF
TGCGCCAGCAGCCCCCCCAGGGGGGACTCGAACACCGGGGAGCTGTTTTTT
>TRBJ1-2|TRBV2|.|TRBD1
CASRPGTAYGYTF
TGTGCCAGCAGACCCGGGACAGCTTATGGCTACACCTTC
>TRBJ2-3|TRBV25-1|.|.
CASSAGTDTQYF
TGTGCCAGCAGTGCCGGCACAGATACGCAGTATTTT
>TRBJ1-1|TRBV4-3|few|.
CASSRNRKNTEAFF
TGCGCCAGCAGCCGTAACAGGAAGAACACTGAAGCTTTCTTT
>TRBJ1-5|TRBV6-5|.|TRBD1
CASSRDRHQPQHF
TGTGCCAGCAGCCGGGACAGACATCAGCCCCAGCATTTT
>TRBJ2-2|TRBV11-2|.|.
CASSLGPSTGELFF
TGTGCCAGCAGCTTAGGACCCTCAACCGGGGAGCTGTTTTTT
>TRBJ2-2|TRBV19|.|.
CASSITRNTGELFF
TGTGCCAGTAGTATAACAAGAAACACCGGGGAGCTGTTTTTT
>TRBJ2-2|TRBV5-1|.|TRBD1
CASSFKQGTGELFF
TGCGCCAGCAGCTTCAAACAGGGGACCGGGGAGCTGTTTTTT
>TRBJ2-1|TRBV11-2|.|.
CASSPLRSSYNEQFF
TGTGCCAGCAGCCCATTGAGGAGCTCCTACAATGAGCAGTTCTTC
>TRBJ2-7|TRBV28|.|.
CASSGGYSYEQYF
TGTGCCAGCAGTGGGGGGTACTCCTACGAGCAGTACTTC
>TRBJ1-5|TRBV27|.|.
CASSVAGTRAPQHF
TGTGCCAGCAGCGTAGCAGGGACCCGGGCGCCCCAGCATTTT
>TRBJ2-7|TRBV5-1|.|TRBD2
CASSLAATSGVGEQYF
TGCGCCAGCAGCTTGGCGGCGACTAGCGGGGTCGGGGAGCAGTACTTC
>TRBJ2-5|TRBV4-1|.|TRBD2
CASAEAGVSQETQYF
TGCGCCAGCGCGGAAGCGGGAGTAAGCCAAGAGACCCAGTACTTC
>TRBJ2-7|TRBV7-2|.|.
CASSLGEPYEQYF
TGTGCCAGCAGCTTAGGAGAACCCTACGAGCAGTACTTC
>TRBJ2-7|TRBV6-5|.|.
CASSYTRATYEQYF
TGTGCCAGCAGTTACACGAGGGCAACCTACGAGCAGTACTTC
>TRBJ2-7|TRBV18|.|TRBD1
CASSPNGQASTYEQYF
TGTGCCAGCTCACCCAATGGACAGGCTTCTACCTACGAGCAGTACTTC
>TRBJ2-2|TRBV5-4|.|.
CASSLEAINTGELFF
TGTGCCAGCAGCTTGGAGGCAATAAACACCGGGGAGCTGTTTTTT